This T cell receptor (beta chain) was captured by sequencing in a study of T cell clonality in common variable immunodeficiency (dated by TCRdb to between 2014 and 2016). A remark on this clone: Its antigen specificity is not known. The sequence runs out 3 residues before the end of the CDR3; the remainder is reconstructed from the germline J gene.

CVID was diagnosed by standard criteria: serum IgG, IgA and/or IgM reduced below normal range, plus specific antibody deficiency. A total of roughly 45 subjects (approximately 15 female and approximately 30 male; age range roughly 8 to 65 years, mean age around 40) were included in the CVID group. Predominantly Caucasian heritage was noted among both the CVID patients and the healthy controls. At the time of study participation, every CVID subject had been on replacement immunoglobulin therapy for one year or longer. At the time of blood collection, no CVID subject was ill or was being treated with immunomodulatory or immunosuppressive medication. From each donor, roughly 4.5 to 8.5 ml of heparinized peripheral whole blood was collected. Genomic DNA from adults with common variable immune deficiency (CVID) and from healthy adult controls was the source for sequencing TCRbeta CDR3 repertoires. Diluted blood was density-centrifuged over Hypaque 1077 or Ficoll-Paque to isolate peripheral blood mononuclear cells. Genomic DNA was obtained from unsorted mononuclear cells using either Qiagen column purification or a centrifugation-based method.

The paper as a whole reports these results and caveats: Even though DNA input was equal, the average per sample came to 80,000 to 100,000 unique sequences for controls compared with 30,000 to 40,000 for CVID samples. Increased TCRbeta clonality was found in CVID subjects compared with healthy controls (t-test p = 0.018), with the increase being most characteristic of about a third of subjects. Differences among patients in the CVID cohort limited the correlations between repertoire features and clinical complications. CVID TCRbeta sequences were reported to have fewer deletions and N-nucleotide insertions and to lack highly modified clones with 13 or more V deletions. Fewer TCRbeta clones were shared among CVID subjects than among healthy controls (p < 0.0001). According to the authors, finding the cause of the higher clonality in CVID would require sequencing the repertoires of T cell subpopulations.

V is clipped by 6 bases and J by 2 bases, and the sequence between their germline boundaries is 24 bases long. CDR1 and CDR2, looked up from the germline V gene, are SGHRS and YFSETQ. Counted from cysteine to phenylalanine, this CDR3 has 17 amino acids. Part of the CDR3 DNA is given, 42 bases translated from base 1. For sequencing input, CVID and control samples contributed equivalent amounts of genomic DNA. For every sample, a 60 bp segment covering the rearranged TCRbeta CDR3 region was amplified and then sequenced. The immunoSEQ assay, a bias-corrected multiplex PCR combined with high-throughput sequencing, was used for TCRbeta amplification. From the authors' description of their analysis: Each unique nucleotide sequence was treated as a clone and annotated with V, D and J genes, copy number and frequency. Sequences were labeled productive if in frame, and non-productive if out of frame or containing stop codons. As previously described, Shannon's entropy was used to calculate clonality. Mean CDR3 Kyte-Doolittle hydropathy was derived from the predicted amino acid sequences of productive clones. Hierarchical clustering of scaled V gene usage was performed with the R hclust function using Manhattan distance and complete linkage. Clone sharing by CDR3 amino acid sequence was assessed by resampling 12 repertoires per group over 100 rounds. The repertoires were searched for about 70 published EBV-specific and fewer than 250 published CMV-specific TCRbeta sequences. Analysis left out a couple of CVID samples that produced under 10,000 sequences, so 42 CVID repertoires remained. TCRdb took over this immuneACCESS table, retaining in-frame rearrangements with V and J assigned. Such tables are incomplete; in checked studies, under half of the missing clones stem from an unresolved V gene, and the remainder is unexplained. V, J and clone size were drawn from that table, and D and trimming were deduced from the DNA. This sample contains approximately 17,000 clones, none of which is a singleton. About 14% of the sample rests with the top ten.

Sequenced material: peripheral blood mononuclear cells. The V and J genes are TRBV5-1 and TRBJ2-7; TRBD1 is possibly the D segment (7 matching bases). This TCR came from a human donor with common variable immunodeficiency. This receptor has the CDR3 CASTEPPGGRATYEQYF. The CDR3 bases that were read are TGCGCCAGCACCGAACCTCCAGGGGGGCGCGCCACCTACGAG.